One sample yielded the 6 T cell receptor beta chains listed below, sequenced in a study of blood T cell repertoires in COVID-19. Here immunoSEQ multiplex PCR was the method, and the copy in TCRdb shows in-frame clones only, minus some. Of some 200,000 clones in the sample, 75% to 80% are singletons; the top ten hold about 26%. Sequences were obtained from peripheral blood. The receptors derive from a woman between 70 and 85 years old with acute or convalescent COVID-19.

This clone showed up just a few times. J is TRBJ2-7 and V is TRBV5-4; 9 positions match TRBD2. The CDR3 covers 16 residues. Germline CDR1 reads SGHNT; CDR2 reads YYREEE (reference sequence). Germline trimming cut 5 bases from V and 3 bases from J; bases unmatched to any gene: 12. For the CDR3, the DNA is TGTGCCAGCAGTTCCCAGCTAGCGGGGAAAGACTACGAGCAGTACTTC. Protein: CASSSQLAGKDYEQYF. Variable domain in full (rest from reference TRBV5-4 and TRBJ2-7): ETGVTQSPTHLIKTRGQQVTLRCSSQSGHNTVSWYQQALGQGPQFIFQYYREEENGRGNFPPRFSGLQFPNYSSELNVNALELDDSALYLCASSSQLAGKDYEQYFGPGTRLTVT.

The chain links TRBV10-2 to TRBJ1-5; D unclear. Germline values: CDR1 WSHSY, CDR2 SAAADI. The germline V and J ends were trimmed by 3 bases and 1 base, with 13 bases remaining between them. The CDR3 covers 16 residues. The CDR3 DNA is TGCGCCAGCAGTGACCCGGGGTCGGAGAGCAATCAGCCCCAGCATTTT. Protein: CASSDPGSESNQPQHF.

The CDR3 DNA follows: TGCGCCAGCAGCTTGGTCGGGGGAGCGAACCTTGATACGCAGTATTTT. Its translation is CASSLVGGANLDTQYF. The chain employs TRBV5-1 and TRBJ2-3; tentatively, D is TRBD2 (6 bases). The CDR3 covers 16 residues. Germline V gene sequence: CDR1 SGHRS, CDR2 YFSETQ. Trimming took 0 bases from V and 6 from J, leaving 17 bases between them.

The genes are TRBV5-1 and TRBJ1-4; TRBD1 matches 8 bases. Germline CDR1 SGHRS, CDR2 YFSETQ. The CDR3 has 14 amino acids. Trimming at V came to 3 bases and at J to 7 bases, leaving 5 bases not matched to a gene. The CDR3 region has the DNA TGCGCCAGCAGCTCCGGACAGGGTGCTGAAAAACTGTTTTTT. Encoded protein: CASSSGQGAEKLFF. The variable domain in full, completed from reference TRBV5-1 and TRBJ1-4, reads KAGVTQTPRYLIKTRGQQVTLSCSPISGHRSVSWYQQTPGQGLQFLFEYFSETQRNKGNFPGRFSGRQFSNSRSEMNVSTLELGDSALYLCASSSGQGAEKLFFGSGTQLSVL.

This chain links TRBV20-1 with TRBJ1-2; 7 bases are a match to TRBD1. Trimming removed 5 bases from V and 8 bases from J; junction bases left unmatched: 5. Germline loops: CDR1 DFQATT, CDR2 SNEGSKA (reference sequence). The CDR3 totals 11 residues. The CDR3 spells CSARDSQGYTF. CDR3 DNA sequence: TGCAGTGCTCGGGACAGTCAAGGCTACACCTTC.

The genes are TRBV7-3 and TRBJ2-1; 7 bases line up with TRBD2. Losses at the gene ends were 2 bases for V and 7 bases for J; bases not matched to a gene: 8. The CDR3 consists of 15 residues. CDR1 is SGHTA and CDR2 is FQGTGA in the germline V gene. The DNA of the CDR3 is TGTGCCAGCAGCTTAGCCGGGACTACAGTTAATGAGCAGTTCTTC. This encodes CASSLAGTTVNEQFF.